A single TCR beta chain is shown here with its context. Its antigen is unknown. CDR1 and CDR2 from the germline V gene are MNHEY and SVGAGI. Trimming cost V 0 bases and J 3 bases, with 14 bases left between them. CDR3 size: 16 residues. Time point: 4-8 weeks after completion of therapy. This entry comes from a study of T cell therapy after organ transplantation. Study-level background: T cells were expanded approximately 15 days with 30 CMV class I/II epitopes. Overall study findings and caveats: Concurrent antirejection and antiviral drugs remain unassessed confounders. In nonresponders, large pretherapy expansions changed minimally after therapy.

The method was immunoSEQ multiplex PCR; TCRdb's version includes in-frame clones alone and lacks a portion of them. Found here are more than 2,500 clones, about 86% of them singletons; the top ten hold about 45%. The TCR was taken from a human patient who had received a solid organ transplant and had CMV disease. The graft donor may be the source of some T cells. The V gene is TRBV6-5, the J gene TRBJ1-1, with D perhaps matching TRBD1 (5 bases). This sample comprised CD8+ T cells from blood, obtained after autologous CMV-specific T cell therapy. The CDR3 sequence is CASSYSMGEGYTEAFF. The DNA for the CDR3 is TGTGCCAGCAGTTACTCGATGGGAGAGGGGTACACTGAAGCTTTCTTT.